One sample yielded the 3 T cell receptor beta chains listed below, sequenced in a study of blood T cell repertoires in COVID-19. Only in-frame clones appear in the TCRdb table, and some are missing; sequencing was by immunoSEQ multiplex PCR. The sample holds a few hundred thousand clones; 86% are singletons and the top ten take 10%. The sequencing sample was made of PBMCs or T cells enriched from blood (not recorded which). These receptors were collected from a young woman who had recovered from COVID-19.

The chain links TRBV20-1 to TRBJ1-1; 7 nucleotides match TRBD1. J was trimmed by 4 bases and V by 6 bases; bases with no gene match: 2. Germline V gives CDR1 DFQATT, CDR2 SNEGSKA (reference sequence). The length of the CDR3 is 11 residues. CDR3 DNA: TGCAGTGCCGGGACAGCCACTGAAGCTTTCTTT. Translating it yields CSAGTATEAFF.

The chain uses TRBV2 and TRBJ2-7; 7 bases map to TRBD1. Looked up from germline, CDR1 is SNHLY and CDR2 is FYNNEI. V lost 0 bases and J lost 9; bases outside the gene matches: 5. The CDR3 extends over 13 amino acids. CDR3 in DNA: TGTGCCAGCAGTGAAGCGCGACAGGGAAGGCAGTACTTC. Protein: CASSEARQGRQYF. Full variable domain (outside the CDR3, taken from reference TRBV2 and TRBJ2-7): EPEVTQTPSHQVTQMGQEVILRCVPISNHLYFYWYRQILGQKVEFLVSFYNNEISEKSEIFDDQFSVERPDGSNFTLKIRSTKLEDSAMYFCASSEARQGRQYFGPGTRLTVT.

The gene calls are TRBV11-2 and TRBJ2-7, with TRBD2 identical over 8 bases. Germline V gene sequence: CDR1 SGHAT, CDR2 FQNNGV. The V and J ends lost 5 bases and 2 bases, in that order; junction bases with no gene match: 14. This CDR3 comprises 17 residues. The CDR3 spells CASSRTVPSGGPYEQYF. CDR3 sequence (DNA): TGTGCCAGCAGCCGGACCGTCCCGTCGGGGGGGCCCTACGAGCAGTACTTC. Using reference TRBV11-2 and TRBJ2-7 for the parts outside the CDR3, the full variable domain is EAGVAQSPRYKIIEKRQSVAFWCNPISGHATLYWYQQILGQGPKLLIQFQNNGVVDDSQLPKDRFSAERLKGVDSTLKIQPAKLEDSAVYLCASSRTVPSGGPYEQYFGPGTRLTVT.